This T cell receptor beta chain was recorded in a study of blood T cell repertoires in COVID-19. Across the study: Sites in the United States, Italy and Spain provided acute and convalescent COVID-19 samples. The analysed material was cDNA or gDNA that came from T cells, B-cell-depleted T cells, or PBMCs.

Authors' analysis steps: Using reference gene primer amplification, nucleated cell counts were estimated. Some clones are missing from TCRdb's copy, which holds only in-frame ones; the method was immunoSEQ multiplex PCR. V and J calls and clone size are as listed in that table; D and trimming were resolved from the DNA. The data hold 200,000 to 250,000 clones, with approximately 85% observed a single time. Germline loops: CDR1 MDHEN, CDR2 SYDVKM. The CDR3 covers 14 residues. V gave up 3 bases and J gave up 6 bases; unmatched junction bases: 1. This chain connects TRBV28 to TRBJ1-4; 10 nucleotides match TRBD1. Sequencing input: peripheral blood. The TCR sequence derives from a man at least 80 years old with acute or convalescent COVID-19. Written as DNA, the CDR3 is TGTGCCAGCAGTTTGACAGGGGGCGATGAAAAACTGTTTTTT. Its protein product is CASSLTGGDEKLFF.